The present T cell receptor (beta chain) was sequenced within a study of response to subunit inactivated influenza vaccine. Germline V gives CDR1 DFQATT, CDR2 SNEGSKA (reference sequence). Germline trimming cut 6 bases from V and 4 bases from J; bases unmatched to any gene: 4. The CDR3 sequence is 12 residues long. Turning to this clonotype: Its antigen is not known.

TCRdb re-derived calls from the RT-PCR reads in MiXCR, one entry per CDR3 protein. The sample carries around 540,000 distinct CDR3 sequences, around 11% recorded once. Points from the study as a whole: Authors suggested each seasonal influenza vaccination recruits few new T cells.

Sequencing was performed on PBMCs from blood, taken on the day of vaccination. V gene TRBV20-1 combines with J gene TRBJ2-3, with 7 bases that match TRBD2. This TCR was sampled from a man in his fifties who received an inactivated influenza vaccine. CDR3: CSAFLAADTQYF. As DNA, the CDR3 is TGCAGTGCGTTCCTAGCGGCAGATACGCAGTATTTT.